What follows are 14 T cell receptor beta chains derived from one specimen sequenced in a study of vaccination effects on CD4 cells after COVID-19. No cognate antigen is known for these TCRs. Antigen-specific CD4+ T cells were expanded with viral peptide pools in the ViraFEST assay before sequencing. Isolation of CD4+ T cells took place after 10 to 11 days of culture. No vaccinee had earlier SARS-CoV-2 infection, and nucleocapsid antibodies were negative. Profiled with immunoSEQ multiplex PCR; TCRdb holds only in-frame clones, not every one. There are tens of thousands of clones in the sample; roughly 76% occur only once, and more than 20% lies in the top ten. Sequences were derived from CD4+ T cells from PBMCs cultured with SARS-CoV-2 spike peptides, sampled before COVID-19 vaccination. The receptors here all came from a human donor who received a COVID-19 vaccine.

The chain recombines TRBV2 with TRBJ2-4; 11 bases map to TRBD2. J was trimmed by 0 bases and V by 3 bases; bases with no gene match: 10. CDR1 and CDR2 (germline): SNHLY, FYNNEI. CDR3 length equals 19 residues. In nucleotides, the CDR3 is TGTGCCAGCAGTGATTTGGGGACTAGCGGTTTACTAGCCAAAAACATTCAGTACTTC. Protein product: CASSDLGTSGLLAKNIQYF.

The chain joins TRBV5-1 to TRBJ2-5; TRBD2 aligns across 11 bases. CDR1 and CDR2 (germline): SGHRS, YFSETQ. Unmatched junction bases numbered 4, after V lost 2 bases and J lost 1 base. This CDR3 is 16 amino acids long. The CDR3 DNA sequence: TGCGCCAGCAGCTTAGTAGCGGGAGGGCCCCAAGAGACCCAGTACTTC. This sequence encodes CASSLVAGGPQETQYF.

This chain links TRBV7-2 with TRBJ2-3; unclear D gene. With 3 bases removed from V and 3 bases from J, the gap between germline ends came to 13 bases. CDR1 and CDR2 (germline): SGHTA, FQGNSA. The CDR3 runs 15 residues. The CDR3 DNA is TGTGCCAGCAGCTTTTCTGCCCACAAAACAGATACGCAGTATTTT. It codes for CASSFSAHKTDTQYF.

DNA of the CDR3: TGTGCCAGCAGTTCCGGGAGAGGGGGTGAGCAGTTCTTC. Amino acid sequence: CASSSGRGGEQFF. The gene calls are TRBV28 and TRBJ2-1; D is tentatively TRBD1 or TRBD2 (6 bases each). The V gene's germline CDR1 is MDHEN and CDR2 SYDVKM. Trimming cost V 4 bases and J 9 bases, with 13 bases left between them. CDR3 length equals 13 residues.

The genes are TRBV30 and TRBJ1-1, with D uncertain. CDR3 size: 14 residues. With 3 bases removed from V and 0 bases from J, the gap between germline ends came to 11 bases. CDR1 is GTSNPN, CDR2 SVGIG, per germline (reference sequence). In DNA form, the CDR3 reads TGTGCCTGGAGACTAATCGGCCTGAACACTGAAGCTTTCTTT. It codes for CAWRLIGLNTEAFF. The full variable domain, completed using reference TRBV30 and TRBJ1-1, is SQTIHQWPATLVQPVGSPLSLECTVEGTSNPNLYWYRQAAGRGLQLLFYSVGIGQISSEVPQNLSASRPQDRQFILSSKKLLLSDSGFYLCAWRLIGLNTEAFFGQGTRLTVV.

The chain uses TRBV2 and TRBJ2-3; TRBD1 matches at 7 bases. CDR1 SNHLY and CDR2 FYNNEI come from the germline V gene. The V and J ends lost 0 bases and 11 bases, in that order; junction bases with no gene match: 8. This CDR3 has 14 residues. The CDR3 protein is CASSEAVQGTRQYF. The CDR3 DNA follows: TGTGCCAGCAGTGAAGCGGTACAGGGGACGAGGCAGTATTTT.

The chain carries TRBV5-1 and TRBJ1-6; 8 bases are shared with TRBD1. Germline V lookup: CDR1 SGHRS, CDR2 YFSETQ. CDR3 size: 17 residues. V trimming: 3 bases; J trimming: 7 bases; junction bases outside the gene matches: 12. The CDR3 nucleotides read TGCGCCAGCAGCTCCACCGATTCAGGGGGCATGAATTCACCCCTCCACTTT. Its translation is CASSSTDSGGMNSPLHF.

This sequence joins TRBV5-1 and TRBJ2-3; 7 bases agree with TRBD1. V lost 0 bases to trimming and J lost 4 bases; unmatched junction nucleotides: 5. Looked up from germline, CDR1 is SGHRS and CDR2 is YFSETQ. The CDR3 consists of 15 residues. CDR3 protein: CASSLGRQGADTQYF. Here the CDR3 DNA reads TGCGCCAGCAGCTTGGGTCGTCAGGGGGCAGATACGCAGTATTTT.

The V gene is TRBV6-5, the J gene TRBJ2-7; D is ambiguous. CDR3 length equals 11 residues. Germline V gene lookup returns CDR1 MNHEY and CDR2 SVGAGI. V shed 7 bases and J shed 3 bases, with 7 bases lying between them. CDR3 residues: CASTYGYEQYF. CDR3 sequence (DNA): TGTGCCAGCACCTACGGCTACGAGCAGTACTTC.

This clone was seen a few times. The rearrangement joins TRBV6-6 to TRBJ1-1; TRBD1 might be the D (5 bases). Trimming cost V 4 bases and J 3 bases, with 15 bases left between them. The germline V gene has CDR1 MNHNY and CDR2 SVGAGI (reference sequence). This CDR3 has 15 amino acids. The CDR3 loop reads CASSSPLGRDTEAFF. CDR3 DNA sequence: TGTGCCAGCAGTTCCCCCTTGGGCAGGGACACTGAAGCTTTCTTT.

V is TRBV5-4 and J is TRBJ2-2; 12 bases align to TRBD2. The germline V gene encodes CDR1 SGHNT and CDR2 YYREEE (reference sequence). The V and J ends lost 4 bases and 2 bases, in that order; junction bases with no gene match: 6. The CDR3 covers 17 residues. This CDR3 is CASSMTSGGPNTGELFF. The DNA for the CDR3 is TGTGCCAGCAGCATGACTAGCGGGGGCCCCAACACCGGGGAGCTGTTTTTT.

This chain connects TRBV6-6 to TRBJ2-7; 11 nucleotides agree with TRBD2. The CDR3 is 13 residues long. The germline CDR1 and CDR2 sequences are MNHNY and SVGAGI (reference sequence). Trimming removed 6 bases from V and 4 bases from J; junction bases left unmatched: 2. The CDR3 region is CASRTSGVYEQYF. The CDR3 nucleotides are TGTGCCAGCAGGACTAGCGGGGTATACGAGCAGTACTTC.

This chain uses TRBV4-2 with TRBJ2-3; TRBD2 matches at 13 bases. The ends lost 1 base at V and 4 bases at J; junction bases unmatched: 5. CDR1 is LGHNA, CDR2 YNFKEQ, per germline. The CDR3 loop spans 17 amino acids. The DNA of the CDR3 is TGTGCCAGCAGCCAAGGGGGACTAGCGGGGACCGCAGATACGCAGTATTTT. The encoded protein is CASSQGGLAGTADTQYF.

The chain employs TRBV5-1 and TRBJ1-1; perhaps TRBD1 as D (6 bases). Germline loops: CDR1 SGHRS, CDR2 YFSETQ. Between the trimmed V and J ends, which lost 0 bases and 4 bases, there was a span of 16 bases. The CDR3 is 16 residues long. This chain's CDR3 is CASSLGGWGRSTEAFF. The CDR3 nucleotides are TGCGCCAGCAGCTTGGGTGGCTGGGGGCGGAGCACTGAAGCTTTCTTT.